This record looks at one T cell receptor (beta chain) sequence and its context. This clone's antigen is unknown. Base-call qualities are not available, and no considerably larger clone is one nucleotide away. This entry belongs to a study of graft-versus-host responses after intestinal transplantation (dated by TCRdb to about 2021). Background on the whole study: The transplants that recipients received were multivisceral, liver-intestinal, or isolated intestinal. All recipients received anti-thymocyte globulin induction followed by maintenance tacrolimus and steroids for about three years. After intestinal transplantation, graft-versus-host and host-versus-graft alloreactive T cell clones in the graft, circulation and bone marrow were tracked using bulk TCR-beta CDR3 sequencing. Alloreactive clones were identified by sequencing pre-transplant mixed lymphocyte reaction products and comparing these products with unstimulated pre-transplant donor and recipient T cells. The cohort enrolled 20 to 30 intestinal transplant recipients, one of whom was a retransplant, and 3 patients without pretransplant specimens were excluded. A peak of at least 4% donor T cells among recipient peripheral blood mononuclear cells was the definition used for donor T cell macrochimerism. Rather than being sequenced by the commercial service, samples from a few later patients were sequenced in-house on an Illumina MiSeq and processed with MiXCR.

Broad study findings and their caveats: In patients with donor T cell macrochimerism, the allografts had high GvH to HvG T cell clonal ratios. Early after transplant, peak levels of circulating GvH clones were found to be associated with declines in HvG clones. GvH clones turned up in recipient bone marrow, with some appearing earlier in ileal mucosa or blood, a pattern consistent with an intestinal mucosal origin. The relatively low number and heterogeneity of intestinal transplant patients limited the conclusions.

Libraries were built with the immunoSEQ multiplex PCR assay. In most patients, genomic DNA was isolated using the Qiagen DNeasy Blood and Tissue Kit and sent frozen to Adaptive Biotechnologies for TCR sequencing. Adaptive Biotechnologies carried out high-throughput TCR-beta CDR3 sequencing of genomic DNA for most patients. The authors processed their data as follows. Adaptive's ImmunoSEQ software supplied the TCR sequencing data for more than 15 patients, while MiXCR and VDJtools were used to process a few other patients. To correct CD4 versus CD8 sorting errors, sequences present in both subsets at a frequency ratio below 5:1 were removed. Because the origin of CDR3 nucleotide sequences shared between donor and recipient could not be assigned, those sequences were removed. To be classed as alloreactive, a clone needed at least 2-fold expansion over unstimulated cells and a minimum CFSE-low frequency of 0.002% (template counts) or 0.001% (read counts). A clone was considered mappable if detected in the sequenced pre-transplant spleen, lymph node, or MLR CFSE-low populations of the donor or recipient. The cumulative frequency of alloreactive clones was calculated as a percentage of all sequences, weighted by copy number. The immuneACCESS repertoire file appears here via TCRdb, limited to in-frame rearrangements. These files lack a portion of the clones; in checked studies, under half of the deficit traces to unresolved V genes, and the cause of the others is not known. The DNA was the basis for D and trimming; V, J and clone size are from that table. The sample profile shows about 39,000 clones; over 85% of them were found once. 21% of the sample rests with the top ten.

At the junction V is shortened by 2 bases and J by 5 bases; bases outside the gene matches: 4. The germline V gene encodes CDR1 MGHRA and CDR2 YSYEKL. Counted from cysteine to phenylalanine, this CDR3 has 16 amino acids. Kept here is only the CDR3 DNA, which spans 48 bases and is read in frame from base 1. Sample time point, as interpreted from the label and publication: cells obtained before transplantation from donor or recipient. CD3+CD4+ and CD3+CD8+ populations were FACS-sorted from unstimulated pre-transplant donor and recipient cells taken from spleen or lymph nodes. Sequencing used unstimulated CD8+ T cells sorted from spleen or lymph node cells, obtained before transplant. The sequence was collected from a human donor who was the organ donor for an intestinal transplant. The chain employs TRBV4-1 and TRBJ2-3; 13 bases in between match TRBD2. The CDR3 corresponds to CASSQTSGRAVDTQYF. DNA sequence: TGCGCCAGCAGCCAAACTAGCGGGAGGGCCGTAGATACGCAGTATTTT.